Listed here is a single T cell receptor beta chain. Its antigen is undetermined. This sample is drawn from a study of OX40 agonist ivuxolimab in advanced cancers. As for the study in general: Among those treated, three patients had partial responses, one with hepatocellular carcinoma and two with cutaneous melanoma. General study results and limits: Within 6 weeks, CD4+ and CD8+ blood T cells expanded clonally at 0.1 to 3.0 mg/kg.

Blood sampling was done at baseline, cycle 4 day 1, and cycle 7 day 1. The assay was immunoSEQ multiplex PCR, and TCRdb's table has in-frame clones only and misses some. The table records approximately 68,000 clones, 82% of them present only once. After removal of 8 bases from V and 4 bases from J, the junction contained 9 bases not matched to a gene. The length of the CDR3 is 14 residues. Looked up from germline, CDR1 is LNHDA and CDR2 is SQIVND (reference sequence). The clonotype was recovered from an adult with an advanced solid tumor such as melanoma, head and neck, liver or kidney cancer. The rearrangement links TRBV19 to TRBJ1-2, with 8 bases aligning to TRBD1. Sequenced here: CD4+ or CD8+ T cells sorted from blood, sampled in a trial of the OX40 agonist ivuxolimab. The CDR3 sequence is CASLPGDRGYGYTF. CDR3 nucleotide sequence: TGTGCCAGTCTACCGGGCGACAGGGGCTATGGCTACACCTTC.